Each of the 18 T cell receptor beta chains below was sequenced from the same sample in a study of T cells in Graves' hyperthyroidism and ophthalmopathy. Amplified regions were TCR beta CDR3 sequences from RNA transcripts. TCR CDR3 regions were first amplified by RT-PCR with HTBI primers. Each CDR3 protein gets one entry after TCRdb re-called the multiplex PCR reads with MiXCR. The table has around 540,000 distinct CDR3 sequences, roughly 16% seen once. Sequenced: blood. The receptors were gathered from a woman aged 30 to 39 with Graves' ophthalmopathy.

This clonotype has more than one count but fewer than ten. In DNA, the CDR3 is TGCAGCGTTGTCGAATCGGGCAGATCCTACGAGCAGTACTTC. This gives the protein CSVVESGRSYEQYF. The genes are TRBV29-1 and TRBJ2-7; D remains unclear. Germline V gene lookup returns CDR1 SQVTM and CDR2 ANQGSEA. V gave up 4 bases and J gave up 1 base, with 14 bases separating them. This CDR3 is built from 14 residues.

This clonotype was detected many times. The rearrangement joins TRBV5-1 to TRBJ2-7; no clear D gene. The length of the CDR3 is 14 residues. The V gene's germline CDR1 is SGHRS and CDR2 YFSETQ. The ends were cut back, 0 bases at V and 4 bases at J, with 11 bases in the middle. CDR3 loop: CASSLAGGRYEQYF. The CDR3 DNA follows: TGCGCCAGCAGCTTGGCCGGCGGACGGTACGAGCAGTACTTC.

This chain links TRBV12-3 or TRBV12-4 with TRBJ2-5; weak D call: TRBD1 (6 bases). This CDR3 has 14 residues. V was clipped by 6 bases and J by 9 bases, with 20 bases between them. The CDR3 coding sequence is TGTGCCAGCAGCCTCTTAGGACAGCCCGGGTCCCAGTACTTC. The encoded protein is CASSLLGQPGSQYF.

This chain joins TRBV30 and TRBJ2-3; tentatively, D is TRBD1 or TRBD2 (5 bases each). V shed 0 bases and J shed 5 bases, with 12 bases lying between them. This CDR3 comprises 14 residues. Germline CDR1 GTSNPN, CDR2 SVGIG (reference sequence). DNA of the CDR3: TGTGCCTGGAGTGTAGGTCAGGGACGAGATACGCAGTATTTT. Its translation: CAWSVGQGRDTQYF.

This clonotype was seen a few times. The J gene is TRBJ2-6, the V gene TRBV20-1, with 9 bases identical to TRBD1. The V and J ends lost 0 bases and 0 bases, in that order; junction bases with no gene match: 6. This CDR3 region has 18 residues. Germline V gene data show CDR1 as DFQATT and CDR2 as SNEGSKA (reference sequence). In DNA form, the CDR3 reads TGCAGTGCTAGAGATCTCGACAGGGGGAGCTCTGGGGCCAACGTCCTGACTTTC. Translating gives CSARDLDRGSSGANVLTF.

CDR3: CASSVPALAGGELFF. For the CDR3, the DNA is TGTGCCAGCAGCGTCCCTGCCCTAGCTGGCGGGGAGCTGTTTTTT. The chain combines TRBV9 with TRBJ2-2; TRBD2 is a possible D gene (5 bases). In germline, CDR1 is SGDLS, CDR2 YYNGEE. V was shortened by 2 bases and J by 7 bases, with 15 bases between the two germline ends. The CDR3 is made up of 15 amino acids.

This clonotype was counted many times. The chain combines TRBV7-8 with TRBJ2-7; a possible D gene is TRBD2 (6 bases). The CDR3 is 17 residues long. From germline, CDR1 is SGHVS and CDR2 FQNEAQ. Trimming took off 5 bases at V and 2 bases at J, with 22 bases between the two ends. The CDR3 DNA reads as TGTGCCAGCAGCCATACTACTGGAGGGTTACTTCCCTACGAGCAGTACTTC. Translating it yields CASSHTTGGLLPYEQYF.

This clonotype appeared many times. V usage is TRBV18 and J usage is TRBJ2-7; D is perhaps TRBD1 or TRBD2 (5 bases each). CDR1 and CDR2 (germline): KGHSH, LQKENI. This CDR3 has 15 residues. V lost 3 bases to trimming and J lost 4 bases, with 16 bases between them. In DNA, the CDR3 is TGTGCCAGCTCACCTTCCGGGACGCCGGATTACGAGCAGTACTTC. Translated, it gives CASSPSGTPDYEQYF.

The rearrangement joins TRBV6-1 to TRBJ2-2, with D perhaps TRBD2 (5 bases). The V gene's germline CDR1 is MNHNS and CDR2 SASEGT. The CDR3 is made up of 14 amino acids. Trimming stripped 6 bases from V and 3 bases from J, with 11 bases between. The CDR3 region has the DNA TGTGCCAGCAGCCAGGCGCGGGACACCGGGGAGCTGTTTTTT. It codes for CASSQARDTGELFF.

This clonotype was detected many times. The V gene is TRBV5-1, the J gene TRBJ2-7; 8 bases are a match to TRBD1. The CDR3 has 15 residues. Per the germline V gene, CDR1 is SGHRS and CDR2 is YFSETQ. J gave up 0 bases and V 4 bases, and 6 bases lay outside the gene matches. The CDR3 DNA reads TGCGCCAGCAGCCCCGACAGGGGAACCTCCTACGAGCAGTACTTC. Translated, it gives CASSPDRGTSYEQYF.

The chain carries TRBV20-1 and TRBJ1-6; D is possibly TRBD1 (5 bases). This CDR3 has 14 residues. Trimming took 6 bases from V and 1 from J, leaving 10 bases between them. CDR1 is DFQATT, CDR2 SNEGSKA, per germline (reference sequence). Written as DNA, the CDR3 is TGCAGTGCACTTCGGGGGTCCTATAATTCACCCCTCCACTTT. Amino acids: CSALRGSYNSPLHF.

The chain carries TRBV30 and TRBJ2-7; D is possibly TRBD2 (5 bases). Per germline, CDR1 GTSNPN and CDR2 SVGIG (reference sequence). The CDR3 contains 15 residues. Trimming shortened V by 0 bases and J by 6 bases, and 18 bases separated the two germline ends. The CDR3 coding sequence is TGTGCCTGGAGTGTACTACTAGAAATATCGGGCGAGCAGTACTTC. Protein product: CAWSVLLEISGEQYF.

The sample holds many counts of this clonotype. For the CDR3, the DNA is TGTGCCATCAGCGCAACAAGCGGGTTTCCCGAGCAGTACTTC. Residues: CAISATSGFPEQYF. The chain carries TRBV10-3 and TRBJ2-7, with a tentative D call TRBD2 (6 bases). Trimming stripped 6 bases from V and 6 bases from J, with 18 bases between. The CDR3 is 14 residues long. From germline, CDR1 is ENHRY and CDR2 SYGVKD.

The CDR3 region has the DNA TGTGCCAGCAGCCAGGGGGGAGAGGCTACCTACAATGAGCAGTTCTTC. As protein: CASSQGGEATYNEQFF. V and J are TRBV5-5 and TRBJ2-1, with D perhaps matching TRBD1 (7 bases). The CDR3 length is 16 residues. Trimming pared 4 bases from V and 2 bases from J, leaving 16 bases between. Germline lookup yields CDR1 SGHKS and CDR2 YYEKEE (reference sequence). Full variable domain (rest looked up from reference TRBV5-5 and TRBJ2-1): DAGVTQSPTHLIKTRGQQVTLRCSPISGHKSVSWYQQVLGQGPQFIFQYYEKEERGRGNFPDRFSARQFPNYSSELNVNALLLGDSALYLCASSQGGEATYNEQFFGPGTRLTVL.

This clonotype was observed at least ten times. V and J are TRBV7-2 and TRBJ1-4, with D possibly matching TRBD1 (5 bases). CDR1 is SGHTA and CDR2 is FQGNSA in the germline V gene. Trimming removed 2 bases from V and 7 bases from J, with 14 bases in between. This CDR3 is 15 amino acids long. CDR3 DNA sequence: TGTGCCAGCAGCTTATCTCGGCAGGGAGGTGAAAAACTGTTTTTT. Its translation: CASSLSRQGGEKLFF. The variable domain in full, with the rest retrieved from reference TRBV7-2 and TRBJ1-4, is GAGVSQSPSNKVTEKGKDVELRCDPISGHTALYWYRQSLGQGLEFLIYFQGNSAPDKSGLPSDRFSAERTGGSVSTLTIQRTQQEDSAVYLCASSLSRQGGEKLFFGSGTQLSVL.

This clonotype was counted many times. The genes are TRBV7-2 and TRBJ1-2; D is undetermined. The length of the CDR3 is 13 residues. CDR1 and CDR2 from the germline V gene are SGHTA and FQGNSA. V lost 5 bases and J 10 bases, leaving 17 bases between the germline ends. In DNA form, the CDR3 reads TGTGCCAGCAGCGTCGGATCGGGTGAGATCTACACCTTC. This gives the protein CASSVGSGEIYTF.

This clonotype has a single count. J is TRBJ2-4 and V is TRBV20-1, with TRBD1 matching over 10 bases. The germline CDR1 and CDR2 sequences are DFQATT and SNEGSKA (reference sequence). The CDR3 contains 15 residues. Germline trimming cut 1 base from V and 2 bases from J; bases unmatched to any gene: 2. The CDR3 is CSARGQGASKNIQYF. Written as DNA, the CDR3 is TGCAGTGCTAGAGGACAGGGGGCCTCCAAAAACATTCAGTACTTC.

This clonotype was detected many times. The chain joins TRBV7-2 to TRBJ1-2; 9 nucleotides match TRBD1. Trimming cost V 7 bases and J 4 bases; bases outside gene matches: 10. The CDR3 sequence is 15 residues long. CDR1 and CDR2 (germline): SGHTA, FQGNSA. Here the CDR3 DNA reads TGTGCCAGCAACCCGACAGGGGGAGTTGGCTATGGCTACACCTTC. The encoded protein is CASNPTGGVGYGYTF.